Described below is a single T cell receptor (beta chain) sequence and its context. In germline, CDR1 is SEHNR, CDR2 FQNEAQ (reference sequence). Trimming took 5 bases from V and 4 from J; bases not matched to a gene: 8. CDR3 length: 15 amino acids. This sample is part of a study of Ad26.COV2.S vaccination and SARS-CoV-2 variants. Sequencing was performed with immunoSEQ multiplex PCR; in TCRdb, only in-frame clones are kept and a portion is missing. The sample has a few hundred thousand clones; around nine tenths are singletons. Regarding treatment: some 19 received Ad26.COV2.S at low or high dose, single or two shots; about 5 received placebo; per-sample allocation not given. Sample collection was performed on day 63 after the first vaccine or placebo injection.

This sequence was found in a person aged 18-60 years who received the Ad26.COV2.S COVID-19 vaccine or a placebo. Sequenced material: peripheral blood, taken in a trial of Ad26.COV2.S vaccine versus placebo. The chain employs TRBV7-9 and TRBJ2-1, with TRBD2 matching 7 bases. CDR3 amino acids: CASSIQGEGYNEQFF. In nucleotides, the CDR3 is TGTGCCAGCAGCATTCAAGGGGAGGGGTACAATGAGCAGTTCTTC.